A single sample gave rise to the 20 T cell receptor beta chains below, sequenced in a study of cytomegalovirus exposure and HLA in healthy donors. PCR amplification relied on 60 Vbeta primers (plus 13 Jbeta primers). The assay was immunoSEQ multiplex PCR, and TCRdb's table has in-frame clones only and misses some. The data contain 150,000 to 200,000 clones, roughly 78% of them singletons. Sequenced input: PBMCs. The receptors here all came from a woman in her twenties or thirties in good health and CMV-seropositive.

The rearrangement links TRBV29-1 to TRBJ2-3; TRBD2 is a possible D gene (5 bases). Germline values: CDR1 SQVTM, CDR2 ANQGSEA. This CDR3 contains 10 residues. With 7 bases removed from V and 3 bases from J, the gap between germline ends came to 5 bases. The CDR3: CSGGTDTQYF. The DNA for the CDR3 is TGCAGCGGCGGGACAGATACGCAGTATTTT.

This chain connects TRBV10-3 to TRBJ2-2, with D perhaps TRBD2 (6 bases). V dropped 3 bases and J dropped 6 bases, with 14 bases sitting between them. The CDR3 spans 15 residues. Germline CDR1 and CDR2: ENHRY and SYGVKD. CDR3 residues: CAISEISGDPGELFF. CDR3 DNA: TGTGCCATCAGTGAAATTTCGGGGGACCCCGGGGAGCTGTTTTTT.

This clone was recorded a few times. V is TRBV5-1 and J is TRBJ2-1; D is undetermined. Germline CDR1 is SGHRS and CDR2 is YFSETQ. The CDR3 contains 12 residues. With 2 bases removed from V and 4 bases from J, the gap between germline ends came to 4 bases. CDR3 coding DNA: TGCGCCAGCAGCTTCGGGTACAATGAGCAGTTCTTC. This gives the protein CASSFGYNEQFF.

The CDR3 spells CASSLGGLQGIAKNIQYF. The CDR3 DNA reads as TGTGCCAGCAGCTTGGGGGGACTACAGGGCATAGCCAAAAACATTCAGTACTTC. The chain combines TRBV5-6 with TRBJ2-4; a possible D gene is TRBD2 (7 bases). V was clipped by 0 bases and J by 0 bases, with 16 bases between them. Germline CDR1 SGHDT, CDR2 YYEEEE. There are 18 residues in the CDR3.

This clone showed up just a few times. The chain carries TRBV5-5 and TRBJ1-2, with D unclear. This CDR3 has 13 amino acids. CDR1 and CDR2 from the germline V gene are SGHKS and YYEKEE (reference sequence). With 1 base removed from V and 4 bases from J, the gap between germline ends came to 8 bases. CDR3 region: CASSLREFYGYTF. CDR3 in DNA: TGTGCCAGCAGCTTGCGGGAATTCTATGGCTACACCTTC.

V and J are TRBV7-2 and TRBJ2-3; 7 bases align to TRBD2. The CDR3 consists of 16 residues. J lost 1 base, V lost 5 bases, and 9 bases had no gene match. The germline CDR1 and CDR2 sequences are SGHTA and FQGNSA. The CDR3 here is CASSRGLWGGTDTQYF. CDR3 coding DNA: TGTGCCAGCAGCCGGGGACTATGGGGGGGCACAGATACGCAGTATTTT.

This CDR3 reads CASSLGQAATNEKLFF. In DNA form, the CDR3 reads TGCGCCAGCAGCTTGGGACAGGCAGCAACTAATGAAAAACTGTTTTTT. The chain recombines TRBV5-1 with TRBJ1-4; weak D call: TRBD1 (6 bases). V was trimmed by 0 bases and J by 0 bases, leaving 9 bases between them. This CDR3 has 16 residues. The germline CDR1 and CDR2 sequences are SGHRS and YFSETQ.

This sequence joins TRBV30 and TRBJ1-6; 8 nucleotides agree with TRBD1. V lost 1 base, J lost 18 bases, and 14 bases stayed unmatched. The CDR3 consists of 14 residues. The germline V gene has CDR1 GTSNPN and CDR2 SVGIG (reference sequence). CDR3 nucleotides: TGTGCCTGGAGTGGGGGACAGGAATTCTACAACGCCCACTTT. Amino acid sequence: CAWSGGQEFYNAHF.

This clone was counted a few times. The genes are TRBV5-5 and TRBJ2-1, with 13 bases aligning to TRBD2. The trim removed 0 bases at V and 12 bases at J, leaving 9 bases unmatched. The CDR3 consists of 16 residues. The germline CDR1 and CDR2 sequences are SGHKS and YYEKEE (reference sequence). This CDR3 reads CASSLAPGLAGVGQFF. CDR3 bases: TGTGCCAGCAGCTTGGCCCCAGGACTAGCGGGAGTTGGGCAGTTCTTC.

The genes are TRBV19 and TRBJ1-1; 8 bases map to TRBD1. Trimming removed 5 bases from V and 1 base from J; junction bases left unmatched: 6. The CDR3 contains 15 residues. CDR1 and CDR2 (germline): LNHDA, SQIVND (reference sequence). CDR3 DNA: TGTGCCAGTAGTCCGAGACAGGGGAGGAACACTGAAGCTTTCTTT. It yields the protein CASSPRQGRNTEAFF.

The chain recombines TRBV15 with TRBJ2-1; D is possibly TRBD1 (6 bases). This CDR3 spans 14 amino acids. Germline V gene sequence: CDR1 LNHNV, CDR2 YYDKDF (reference sequence). Deletions cut 2 bases from V and 6 bases from J, with 11 bases between. The CDR3 spells CATSRRGWGNEQFF. CDR3 DNA sequence: TGTGCCACCAGCAGAAGGGGGTGGGGCAATGAGCAGTTCTTC. Full variable domain (remainder filled in from reference TRBV15 and TRBJ2-1): DAMVIQNPRYQVTQFGKPVTLSCSQTLNHNVMYWYQQKSSQAPKLLFHYYDKDFNNEADTPDNFQSRRPNTSFCFLDIRSPGLGDTAMYLCATSRRGWGNEQFFGPGTRLTVL.

The chain is built from TRBV10-1 and TRBJ2-7; D is perhaps TRBD1 (6 bases). The CDR3 length is 13 residues. V lost 5 bases and J 1 base, leaving 9 bases between the germline ends. Germline CDR1 WNHNN, CDR2 SYGVQD (reference sequence). CDR3: CASSLGQSYEQYF. The CDR3 coding sequence is TGCGCCAGCAGTCTCGGACAGTCCTACGAGCAGTACTTC.

The J gene is TRBJ2-7, the V gene TRBV7-9; 7 bases match TRBD1. This CDR3 is 17 amino acids long. V lost 6 bases to trimming and J lost 4 bases; unmatched junction nucleotides: 18. Germline V CDR1 and CDR2: SEHNR, FQNEAQ (reference sequence). The CDR3 protein is CASSPFTFRDRLYEQYF. In nucleotides, the CDR3 is TGTGCCAGCAGTCCTTTTACCTTCCGGGACAGACTATACGAGCAGTACTTC.

V gene TRBV5-4 combines with J gene TRBJ2-7, with 13 nucleotides matching TRBD2. Germline V gene sequence: CDR1 SGHNT, CDR2 YYREEE (reference sequence). This CDR3 contains 15 residues. The junction had 1 base not matched to a gene; V was cut back by 3 bases and J by 1 base. In DNA, the CDR3 is TGTGCCAGCAGCTGGGGACTAGCGGGATCCTACGAGCAGTACTTC. Amino acid sequence: CASSWGLAGSYEQYF.

CDR3 in amino acids: CASSLFLSGFYEQYF. CDR3 nucleotides: TGTGCCAGCAGCTTGTTCCTTTCAGGGTTCTACGAGCAGTACTTC. The chain has TRBV5-8 and TRBJ2-7; tentative D call: TRBD1 (5 bases). Deletions cut 1 base from V and 3 bases from J, with 14 bases between. The CDR3 consists of 15 residues. Germline V CDR1 and CDR2: SGHTS, YDEGEE.

This chain joins TRBV7-8 and TRBJ2-6; D is unclear. Trimming removed 5 bases from V and 0 bases from J, with 5 bases in between. The germline V gene has CDR1 SGHVS and CDR2 FQNEAQ. This CDR3 is 14 amino acids long. The CDR3 region is CASSTSSGANVLTF. Here the CDR3 DNA reads TGTGCCAGCAGCACCAGCTCTGGGGCCAACGTCCTGACTTTC.

The gene calls are TRBV11-3 and TRBJ2-7; 9 bases match TRBD1. The ends lost 5 bases at V and 1 base at J; junction bases unmatched: 6. Germline-derived CDR1 and CDR2 are SGHNT and YENEEA. The CDR3 is made up of 15 amino acids. This CDR3 reads CASSRGTGQSYEQYF. CDR3 nucleotides: TGTGCCAGCAGCCGCGGGACAGGGCAATCCTACGAGCAGTACTTC.

The CDR3: CASSSETGINQPQHF. The CDR3 nucleotides read TGTGCCAGCAGTTCGGAAACGGGAATCAATCAGCCCCAGCATTTT. This sequence joins TRBV2 and TRBJ1-5; D remains unclear. The CDR3 totals 15 residues. Germline V CDR1 and CDR2: SNHLY, FYNNEI. Trimming shortened V by 5 bases and J by 3 bases, and 14 bases separated the two germline ends.

This chain joins TRBV10-3 and TRBJ2-5, with 9 bases that match TRBD2. Germline V gene data show CDR1 as ENHRY and CDR2 as SYGVKD. This CDR3 is built from 14 residues. Trimming removed 3 bases from V and 5 bases from J; junction bases left unmatched: 4. The CDR3 DNA is TGTGCCATCAGTGAAGGGACTAGCCGTGAGACCCAGTACTTC. This codes for CAISEGTSRETQYF.

The chain couples TRBV9 to TRBJ2-5, with a possible D match to TRBD1 (6 bases). The CDR3 has 15 residues. Germline assignment: CDR1 SGDLS and CDR2 YYNGEE. The germline V and J ends were trimmed by 4 bases and 4 bases, with 17 bases remaining between them. In nucleotides, the CDR3 is TGTGCCAGCAGCACCGGGACATACCTTCGAGAGACCCAGTACTTC. It yields the protein CASSTGTYLRETQYF.